This T cell receptor beta chain was retrieved from a study of monozygotic twins with inflammatory bowel disease. Study observations and caveats: Twin concordance left repertoire similarity unchanged, with limited power a possible explanation for this lack of difference. Distinguishing T cell subtypes was not possible. Clonotypes shared with others were fewer in IBD patients than in healthy twins, especially with disease activity.

Germline assignment: CDR1 MDHEN and CDR2 SYDVKM. The CDR3 totals 14 residues. For this clonotype: As yet, its antigen is unknown.

TCRdb reprocessed the 5' RACE reads, with one entry per CDR3 protein and no DNA. The sample includes around 410,000 distinct CDR3 sequences. This clonotype originated in a human donor with ulcerative colitis or Crohn's disease, or a healthy co-twin of an affected twin (not recorded which). The material sequenced was blood. This chain uses TRBV28 with TRBJ2-5; TCRdb names TRBD2, which stays unverified in the absence of DNA. CDR3 in amino acids: CASRASGRGRTQYF.